The entry that follows covers one T cell receptor (beta chain) sequence. Its specificity is not known. Only in-frame clones appear in the TCRdb table, and some are missing; sequencing was by immunoSEQ multiplex PCR. This sample has more than 9,000 clones, with just under 80% found just once. This sample is drawn from a study of OX40 agonist ivuxolimab in advanced cancers. Turning to the study itself: Ivuxolimab, an agonist antibody against OX40 (CD134), was given to patients. Three partial responders included one hepatocellular carcinoma patient and two cutaneous melanoma patients.

General study findings and limits: CD4+ and CD8+ T cells in blood underwent clonal expansion by week 6 at 0.1 to 3.0 mg/kg. In a subset of nonresponders, normalized T-cell clonal expansion was also low.

Trimming removed 5 bases at V and 2 bases at J, with 20 bases between. This CDR3 is 17 amino acids long. In germline, CDR1 is SEHNR, CDR2 FQNEAQ (reference sequence). This chain links TRBV7-9 with TRBJ2-3; D perhaps matches TRBD1 (6 bases). Sequencing used CD4+ or CD8+ T cells sorted from blood, obtained in a trial of the OX40 agonist ivuxolimab. This TCR derives from an adult with an advanced solid tumor such as melanoma, head and neck, liver or kidney cancer. The chain's CDR3 is CASSLLGGTGHTDTQYF. Written as DNA, the CDR3 is TGTGCCAGCAGCCTCCTCGGTGGAACAGGGCACACAGATACGCAGTATTTT. Full variable domain (missing parts from reference TRBV7-9 and TRBJ2-3): DTGVSQNPRHKITKRGQNVTFRCDPISEHNRLYWYRQTLGQGPEFLTYFQNEAQLEKSRLLSDRFSAERPKGSFSTLEIQRTEQGDSAMYLCASSLLGGTGHTDTQYFGPGTRLTVL.